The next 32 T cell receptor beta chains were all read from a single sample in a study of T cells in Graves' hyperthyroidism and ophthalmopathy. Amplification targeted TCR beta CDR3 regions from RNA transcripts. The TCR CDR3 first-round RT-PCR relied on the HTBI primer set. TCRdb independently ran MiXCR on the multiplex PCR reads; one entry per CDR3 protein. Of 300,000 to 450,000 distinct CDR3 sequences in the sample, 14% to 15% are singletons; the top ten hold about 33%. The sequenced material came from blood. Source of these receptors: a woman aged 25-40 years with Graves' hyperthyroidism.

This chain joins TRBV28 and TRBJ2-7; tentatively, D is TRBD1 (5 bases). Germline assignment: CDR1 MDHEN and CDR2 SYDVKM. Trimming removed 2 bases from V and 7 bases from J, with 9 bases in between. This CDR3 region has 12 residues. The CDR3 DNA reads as TGTGCCAGCAGTTTAGCCAAGGGGGAGCAGTACTTC. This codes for CASSLAKGEQYF.

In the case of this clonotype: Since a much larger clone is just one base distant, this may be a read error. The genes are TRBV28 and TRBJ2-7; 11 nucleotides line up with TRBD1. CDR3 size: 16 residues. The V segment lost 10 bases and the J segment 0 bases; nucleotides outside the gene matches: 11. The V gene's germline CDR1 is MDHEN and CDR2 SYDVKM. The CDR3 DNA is TGTGCCACCCTTTGGAGGGGGACAGGGGGCTCCTACGAGCAGTACTTC. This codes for CATLWRGTGGSYEQYF. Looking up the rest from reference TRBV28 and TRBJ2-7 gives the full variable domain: DVKVTQSSRYLVKRTGEKVFLECVQDMDHENMFWYRQDPGLGLRLIYFSYDVKMKEKGDIPEGYSVSREKKERFSLILESASTNQTSMYLCATLWRGTGGSYEQYFGPGTRLTVT.

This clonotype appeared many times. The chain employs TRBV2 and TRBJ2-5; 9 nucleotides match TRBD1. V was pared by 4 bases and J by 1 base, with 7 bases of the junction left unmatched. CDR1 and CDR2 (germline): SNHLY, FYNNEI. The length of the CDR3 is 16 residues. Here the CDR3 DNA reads TGTGCCAGCAGTGTGGGACAGGGTGTCGGCCAAGAGACCCAGTACTTC. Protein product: CASSVGQGVGQETQYF.

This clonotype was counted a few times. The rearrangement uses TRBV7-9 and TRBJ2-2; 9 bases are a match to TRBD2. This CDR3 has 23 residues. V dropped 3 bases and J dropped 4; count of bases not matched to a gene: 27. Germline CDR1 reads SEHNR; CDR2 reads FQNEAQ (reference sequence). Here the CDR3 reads CASSFELFWDRLPGTSSTGELFF. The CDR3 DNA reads TGTGCCAGCAGCTTTGAGTTATTCTGGGACAGACTACCCGGGACTAGCAGCACCGGGGAGCTGTTTTTT.

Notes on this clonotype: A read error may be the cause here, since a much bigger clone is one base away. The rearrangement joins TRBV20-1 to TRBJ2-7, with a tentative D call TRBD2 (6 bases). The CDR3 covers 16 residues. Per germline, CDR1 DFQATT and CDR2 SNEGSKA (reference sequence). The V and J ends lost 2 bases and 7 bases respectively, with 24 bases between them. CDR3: CSARTLEAGDNNEQYF. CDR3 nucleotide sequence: TGCAGTGCTAGAACCCTTGAAGCGGGCGATAACAATGAGCAGTACTTC.

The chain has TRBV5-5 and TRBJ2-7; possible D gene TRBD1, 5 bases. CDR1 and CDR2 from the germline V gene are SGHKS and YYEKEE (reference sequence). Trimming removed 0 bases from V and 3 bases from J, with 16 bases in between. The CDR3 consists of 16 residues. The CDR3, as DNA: TGTGCCAGCAGCTTGGATTGGACAAACGGGCTCTACGAGCAGTACTTC. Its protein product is CASSLDWTNGLYEQYF.

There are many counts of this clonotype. Written as DNA, the CDR3 is TGCGCCAGCAGCTTAGACTTAACCTACGAGCAGTACTTC. Amino acids: CASSLDLTYEQYF. This chain connects TRBV5-1 to TRBJ2-7; D not resolved. Germline V gives CDR1 SGHRS, CDR2 YFSETQ. Trimming removed 2 bases at V and 2 bases at J, with 8 bases between. This CDR3 region has 13 residues.

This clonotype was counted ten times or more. In nucleotides, the CDR3 is TGTGCCAGCTCACCTCGACAGAGCACAGATACGCAGTATTTT. Amino acid sequence: CASSPRQSTDTQYF. V gene TRBV18 combines with J gene TRBJ2-3, with D perhaps matching TRBD1 (5 bases). The CDR3 covers 14 residues. Looked up from germline, CDR1 is KGHSH and CDR2 is LQKENI. V was cut by 3 bases and J by 0 bases, with 7 bases left in between. Full variable domain (remainder filled in from reference TRBV18 and TRBJ2-3): NAGVMQNPRHLVRRRGQEARLRCSPMKGHSHVYWYRQLPEEGLKFMVYLQKENIIDESGMPKERFSAEFPKEGPSILRIQQVVRGDSAAYFCASSPRQSTDTQYFGPGTRLTVL.

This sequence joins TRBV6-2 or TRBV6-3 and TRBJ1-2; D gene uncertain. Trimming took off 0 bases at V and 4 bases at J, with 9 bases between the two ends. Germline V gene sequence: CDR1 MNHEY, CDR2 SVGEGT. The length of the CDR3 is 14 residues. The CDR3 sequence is CASSYSLDGYGYTF. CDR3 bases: TGTGCCAGCAGTTACTCGTTGGACGGCTATGGCTACACCTTC.

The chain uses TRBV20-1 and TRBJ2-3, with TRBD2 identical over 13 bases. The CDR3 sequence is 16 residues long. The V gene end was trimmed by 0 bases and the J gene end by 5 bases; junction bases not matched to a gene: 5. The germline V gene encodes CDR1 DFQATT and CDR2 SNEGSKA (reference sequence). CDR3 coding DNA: TGCAGTGCTAGAGAAGGACTAGCGGGAGTAGGAGATACGCAGTATTTT. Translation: CSAREGLAGVGDTQYF.

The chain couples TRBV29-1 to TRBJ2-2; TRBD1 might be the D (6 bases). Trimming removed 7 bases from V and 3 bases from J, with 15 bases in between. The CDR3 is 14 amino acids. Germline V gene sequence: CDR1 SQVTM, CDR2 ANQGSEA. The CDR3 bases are TGCAGCGGGATCCGGGACACACACACCGGGGAGCTGTTTTTT. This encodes CSGIRDTHTGELFF.

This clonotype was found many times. The DNA of the CDR3 is TGTGCCAGCAGCTCGCCCAGAAGGATCCGGATGGACACGCAGTATTTT. Translation: CASSSPRRIRMDTQYF. V usage is TRBV7-9 and J usage is TRBJ2-3; no definite D call. From germline, CDR1 is SEHNR and CDR2 FQNEAQ (reference sequence). There are 16 residues in the CDR3. Trimming shortened V by 4 bases and J by 9 bases, and 23 bases separated the two germline ends.

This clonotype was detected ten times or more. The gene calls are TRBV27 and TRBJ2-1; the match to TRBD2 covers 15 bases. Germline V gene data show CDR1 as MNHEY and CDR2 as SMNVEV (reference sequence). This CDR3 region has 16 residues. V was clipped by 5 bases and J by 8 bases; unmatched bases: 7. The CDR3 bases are TGTGCCAGCAGTCCCGGGACTAGCGGGAGGATGTATGAGCAGTTCTTC. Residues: CASSPGTSGRMYEQFF.

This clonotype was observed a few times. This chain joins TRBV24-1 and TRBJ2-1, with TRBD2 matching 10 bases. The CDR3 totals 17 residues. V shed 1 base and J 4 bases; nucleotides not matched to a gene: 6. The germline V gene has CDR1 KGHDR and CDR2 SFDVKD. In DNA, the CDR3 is TGTGCCACCAGTGATTTTACAGGGACTAGCGATTACAATGAGCAGTTCTTC. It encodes CATSDFTGTSDYNEQFF.

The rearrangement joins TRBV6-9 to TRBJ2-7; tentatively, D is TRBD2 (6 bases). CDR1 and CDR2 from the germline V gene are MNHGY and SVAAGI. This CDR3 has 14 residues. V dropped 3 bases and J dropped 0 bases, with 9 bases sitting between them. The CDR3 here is CASSYVGSSYEQYF. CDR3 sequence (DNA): TGTGCCAGCAGTTACGTCGGGAGCTCCTACGAGCAGTACTTC.

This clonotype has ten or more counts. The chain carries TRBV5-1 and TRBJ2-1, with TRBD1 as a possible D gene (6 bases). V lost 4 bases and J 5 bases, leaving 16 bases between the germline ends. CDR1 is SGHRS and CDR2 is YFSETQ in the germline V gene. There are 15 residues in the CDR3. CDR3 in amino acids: CASSLYRTANNEQFF. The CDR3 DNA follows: TGCGCCAGCAGCCTATACCGGACAGCTAACAATGAGCAGTTCTTC.

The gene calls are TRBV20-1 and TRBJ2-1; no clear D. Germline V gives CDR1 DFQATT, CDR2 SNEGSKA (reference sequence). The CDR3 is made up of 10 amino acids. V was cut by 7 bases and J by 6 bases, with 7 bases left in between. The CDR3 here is CSEPANEQFF. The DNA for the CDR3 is TGCAGTGAACCAGCCAATGAGCAGTTCTTC.

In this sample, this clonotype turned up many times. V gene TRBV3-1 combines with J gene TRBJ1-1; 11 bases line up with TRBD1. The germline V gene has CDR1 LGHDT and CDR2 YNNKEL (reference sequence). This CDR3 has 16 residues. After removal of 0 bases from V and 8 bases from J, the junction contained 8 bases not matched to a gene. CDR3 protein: CASSQEGWTGGREAFF. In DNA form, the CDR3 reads TGTGCCAGCAGCCAAGAAGGTTGGACAGGGGGCAGAGAAGCTTTCTTT.

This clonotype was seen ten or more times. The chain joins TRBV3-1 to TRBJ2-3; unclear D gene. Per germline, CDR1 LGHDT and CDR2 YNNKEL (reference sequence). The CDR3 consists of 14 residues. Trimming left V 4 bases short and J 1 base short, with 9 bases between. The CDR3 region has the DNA TGTGCCAGCAGCCCAAGATATGGCACAGATACGCAGTATTTT. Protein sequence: CASSPRYGTDTQYF.

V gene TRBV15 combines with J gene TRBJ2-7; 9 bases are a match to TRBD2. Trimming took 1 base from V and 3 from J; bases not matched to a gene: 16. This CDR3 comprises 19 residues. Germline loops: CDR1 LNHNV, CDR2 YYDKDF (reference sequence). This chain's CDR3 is CATSRALGGRASSVYEQYF. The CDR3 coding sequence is TGTGCCACCAGCAGAGCGTTGGGCGGGAGGGCCAGTTCCGTCTACGAGCAGTACTTC.

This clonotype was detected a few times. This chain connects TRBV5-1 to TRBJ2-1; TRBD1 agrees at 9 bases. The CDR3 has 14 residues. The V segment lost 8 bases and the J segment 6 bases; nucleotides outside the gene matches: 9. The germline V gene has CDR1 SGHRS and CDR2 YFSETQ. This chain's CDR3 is CASTYRGQSNEQFF. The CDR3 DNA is TGCGCCAGTACTTACAGGGGGCAAAGCAATGAGCAGTTCTTC.

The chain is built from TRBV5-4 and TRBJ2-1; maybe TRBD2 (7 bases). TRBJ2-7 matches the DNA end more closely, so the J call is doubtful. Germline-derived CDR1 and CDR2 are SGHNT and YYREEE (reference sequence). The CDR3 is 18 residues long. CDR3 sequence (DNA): TGTGCCAGCAGCTTGCTAGGGGGTGGGGCGGGGGTACACAATGAGCAGTACTTC. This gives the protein CASSLLGGGAGVHNEQYF.

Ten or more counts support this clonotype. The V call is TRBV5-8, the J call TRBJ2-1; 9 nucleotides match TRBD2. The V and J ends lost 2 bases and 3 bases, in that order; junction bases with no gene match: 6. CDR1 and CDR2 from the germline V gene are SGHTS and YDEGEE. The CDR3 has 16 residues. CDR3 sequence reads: CASSFTAGGHYNEQFF. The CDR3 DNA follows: TGTGCCAGCAGCTTTACGGCGGGAGGGCACTACAATGAGCAGTTCTTC.

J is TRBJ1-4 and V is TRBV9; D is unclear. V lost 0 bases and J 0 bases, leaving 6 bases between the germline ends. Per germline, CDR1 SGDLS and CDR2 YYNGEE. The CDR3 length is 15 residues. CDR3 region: CASSVGDPTNEKLFF. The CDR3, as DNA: TGTGCCAGCAGCGTAGGCGATCCAACTAATGAAAAACTGTTTTTT.

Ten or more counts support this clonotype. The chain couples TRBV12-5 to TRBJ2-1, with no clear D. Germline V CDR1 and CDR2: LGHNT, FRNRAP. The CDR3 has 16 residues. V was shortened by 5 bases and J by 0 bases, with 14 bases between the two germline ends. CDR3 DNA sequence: TGTGCTAGTGGTCAGACCCTGGACCCCTCCTACAATGAGCAGTTCTTC. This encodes CASGQTLDPSYNEQFF.

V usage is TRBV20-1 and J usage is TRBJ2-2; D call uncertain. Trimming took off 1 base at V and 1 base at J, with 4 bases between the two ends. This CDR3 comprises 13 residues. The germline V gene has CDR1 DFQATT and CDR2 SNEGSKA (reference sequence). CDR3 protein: CSARARNTGELFF. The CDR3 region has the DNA TGCAGTGCTAGAGCTCGGAACACCGGGGAGCTGTTTTTT.

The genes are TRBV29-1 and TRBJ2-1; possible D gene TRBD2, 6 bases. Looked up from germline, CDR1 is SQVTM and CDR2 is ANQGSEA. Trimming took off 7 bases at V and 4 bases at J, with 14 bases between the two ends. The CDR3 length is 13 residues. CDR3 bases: TGCAGCGCCGGGGACTCCCTGTACAATGAGCAGTTCTTC. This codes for CSAGDSLYNEQFF.

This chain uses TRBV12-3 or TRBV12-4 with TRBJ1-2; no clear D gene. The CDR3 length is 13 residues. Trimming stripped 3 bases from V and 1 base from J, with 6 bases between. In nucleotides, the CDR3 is TGTGCCAGCAGTTTCCCGGTTAACTATGGCTACACCTTC. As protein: CASSFPVNYGYTF.

CDR3 nucleotide sequence: TGTGCCAGCAGGCCCGGGGACTTCCGAAACACCATATATTTT. It yields the protein CASRPGDFRNTIYF. The chain is built from TRBV27 and TRBJ1-3, with D maybe TRBD1 (5 bases). Germline CDR1 is MNHEY and CDR2 is SMNVEV (reference sequence). The CDR3 runs 14 residues. V lost 6 bases and J lost 5, with 14 bases in between.

The chain's CDR3 is CASSSTSGRAAEQYF. The CDR3 DNA follows: TGTGCCAGCAGTTCGACTAGCGGGAGGGCTGCCGAGCAGTACTTC. V usage is TRBV6-5 and J usage is TRBJ2-7; 14 nucleotides line up with TRBD2. Losses at the gene ends were 4 bases for V and 6 bases for J; bases not matched to a gene: 5. This CDR3 comprises 15 residues. Germline V gene data show CDR1 as MNHEY and CDR2 as SVGAGI.

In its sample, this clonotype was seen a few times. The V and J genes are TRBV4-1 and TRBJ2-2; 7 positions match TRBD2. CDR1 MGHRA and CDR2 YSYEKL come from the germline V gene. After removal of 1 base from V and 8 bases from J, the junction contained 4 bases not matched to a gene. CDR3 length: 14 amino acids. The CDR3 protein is CASSQGGGRGELFF. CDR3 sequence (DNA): TGCGCCAGCAGCCAAGGGGGGGGGAGAGGGGAGCTGTTTTTT.

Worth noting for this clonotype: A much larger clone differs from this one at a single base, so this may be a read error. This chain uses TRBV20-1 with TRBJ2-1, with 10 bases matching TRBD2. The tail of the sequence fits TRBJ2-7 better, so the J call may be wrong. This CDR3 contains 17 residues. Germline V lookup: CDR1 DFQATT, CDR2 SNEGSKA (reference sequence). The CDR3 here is CSANVILSSGSYNEQYF. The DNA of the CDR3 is TGCAGTGCTAACGTCATTTTGTCTAGCGGGAGTTACAATGAGCAGTACTTC.